A selection of T cell receptor beta chains follows, all from one sample in a study of cytomegalovirus exposure and HLA in healthy donors. Using immunoSEQ multiplex PCR, the repertoire was profiled, and TCRdb retains in-frame clones only, with some absent. This repertoire shows some 100,000 clones, 75% found once; its top ten account for roughly 14%. The sequenced material came from PBMCs. These TCRs come from a male donor in good health and CMV-seropositive. CDR3s include the opening cysteine and the closing phenylalanine or tryptophan. Each record gives: J gene, CDR3 length, V gene, D gene, clone size, CDR3 DNA, CDR3 protein. D genes are given only for firm matches. A clone size is listed for some rows: how often the clone was seen (once, few, many), or a class if it is expanded.

j_call: TRBJ1-2
cdr3_length: 13
v_call: TRBV19
d_call: TRBD1
clone_size: few
cdr3_nt: TGTGCCAGTAGTTCCGGGACAGTGTATGGCTACACCTTC
cdr3_aa: CASSSGTVYGYTF

j_call: TRBJ2-5
cdr3_length: 18
v_call: TRBV2
d_call: TRBD2
clone_size: -
cdr3_nt: TGTGCCAGCAGTGAACCCGAAGCGGGGGGTGGGGGTTCCGAGACCCAGTACTTC
cdr3_aa: CASSEPEAGGGGSETQYF

j_call: TRBJ1-3
cdr3_length: 15
v_call: TRBV5-1
d_call: TRBD1
clone_size: -
cdr3_nt: TGCGCCAGCAGCTTGGTGGGACAGGGAGTAAACACCATATATTTT
cdr3_aa: CASSLVGQGVNTIYF

j_call: TRBJ1-2
cdr3_length: 14
v_call: TRBV5-4
d_call: -
clone_size: few
cdr3_nt: TGTGCCAGCAGCTCGGGAGGGGGGGGCGATGGCTACACCTTC
cdr3_aa: CASSSGGGGDGYTF

j_call: TRBJ1-2
cdr3_length: 14
v_call: TRBV7-9
d_call: -
clone_size: -
cdr3_nt: TGTTCCAGCAGCTTTTCAGGGGCTAACTATGGCTACACCTTC
cdr3_aa: CSSSFSGANYGYTF

j_call: TRBJ2-7
cdr3_length: 14
v_call: TRBV2
d_call: TRBD1
clone_size: -
cdr3_nt: TGTGCCAGCAGTGGAGACAGGGGGTTTTACGAGCAGTACTTC
cdr3_aa: CASSGDRGFYEQYF

j_call: TRBJ2-7
cdr3_length: 17
v_call: TRBV25-1
d_call: TRBD1
clone_size: -
cdr3_nt: TGTGCCAGCAGTGACCCTGTTACAGGGGACAACTCCTACGAGCAGTACTTC
cdr3_aa: CASSDPVTGDNSYEQYF

j_call: TRBJ2-3
cdr3_length: 14
v_call: TRBV29-1
d_call: TRBD2
clone_size: -
cdr3_nt: TGCAGCGCCTCTATGCGGGGGGCAGGAGATACGCAGTATTTT
cdr3_aa: CSASMRGAGDTQYF

j_call: TRBJ2-3
cdr3_length: 14
v_call: TRBV5-1
d_call: -
clone_size: -
cdr3_nt: TGCGCCAGCAGCTCCGGGGGATCCACAGATACGCAGTATTTT
cdr3_aa: CASSSGGSTDTQYF

j_call: TRBJ1-1
cdr3_length: 13
v_call: TRBV21-1
d_call: -
clone_size: few
cdr3_nt: TGTGCCAGCAGCAAAGGGCTGACACCTCAAGCTTTCTTT
cdr3_aa: CASSKGLTPQAFF

j_call: TRBJ1-3
cdr3_length: 14
v_call: TRBV5-4
d_call: TRBD1
clone_size: -
cdr3_nt: TGTGCCAGCAGCGTGGACAGGGGGGTGGACACCATATATTTT
cdr3_aa: CASSVDRGVDTIYF

j_call: TRBJ2-2
cdr3_length: 18
v_call: TRBV4-2
d_call: -
clone_size: -
cdr3_nt: TGTGCCAGCAGCCAAGATCGAATACGCCAGATGAACACCGGGGAGCTGTTTTTT
cdr3_aa: CASSQDRIRQMNTGELFF

j_call: TRBJ2-3
cdr3_length: 11
v_call: TRBV30
d_call: -
clone_size: -
cdr3_nt: TGTGCCTGGGCCCGGTCAGATACGCAGTATTTT
cdr3_aa: CAWARSDTQYF

j_call: TRBJ2-7
cdr3_length: 15
v_call: TRBV6-5
d_call: TRBD1
clone_size: few
cdr3_nt: TGTGCCAGCAGTTACCGGACAGGGACTTACTACGAGCAGTACTTC
cdr3_aa: CASSYRTGTYYEQYF

j_call: TRBJ2-2
cdr3_length: 15
v_call: TRBV15
d_call: -
clone_size: -
cdr3_nt: TGTGCCACCAGCAGAGATAAAACGAACACCGGGGAGCTGTTTTTT
cdr3_aa: CATSRDKTNTGELFF

j_call: TRBJ2-4
cdr3_length: 16
v_call: TRBV11-2
d_call: -
clone_size: -
cdr3_nt: TGTGCCAGCAGCTGGGGAGCCCGCTTAGCCAAAAACATTCAGTACTTC
cdr3_aa: CASSWGARLAKNIQYF

j_call: TRBJ2-5
cdr3_length: 13
v_call: TRBV7-3
d_call: TRBD2
clone_size: -
cdr3_nt: TGTGCCAGCAGCCCAGCGGGGGCTAATTCCCAGTACTTC
cdr3_aa: CASSPAGANSQYF

j_call: TRBJ2-1
cdr3_length: 14
v_call: TRBV7-3
d_call: TRBD2
clone_size: once
cdr3_nt: TGTGCCAGCAGCCCGCGGGGGGGCCCGGATGAGCAGTTCTTC
cdr3_aa: CASSPRGGPDEQFF

j_call: TRBJ1-5
cdr3_length: 15
v_call: TRBV19
d_call: TRBD1
clone_size: -
cdr3_nt: TGTGCCACAAGAGGAGGGGGCCTGGGCAATCAGCCCCAGCATTTT
cdr3_aa: CATRGGGLGNQPQHF